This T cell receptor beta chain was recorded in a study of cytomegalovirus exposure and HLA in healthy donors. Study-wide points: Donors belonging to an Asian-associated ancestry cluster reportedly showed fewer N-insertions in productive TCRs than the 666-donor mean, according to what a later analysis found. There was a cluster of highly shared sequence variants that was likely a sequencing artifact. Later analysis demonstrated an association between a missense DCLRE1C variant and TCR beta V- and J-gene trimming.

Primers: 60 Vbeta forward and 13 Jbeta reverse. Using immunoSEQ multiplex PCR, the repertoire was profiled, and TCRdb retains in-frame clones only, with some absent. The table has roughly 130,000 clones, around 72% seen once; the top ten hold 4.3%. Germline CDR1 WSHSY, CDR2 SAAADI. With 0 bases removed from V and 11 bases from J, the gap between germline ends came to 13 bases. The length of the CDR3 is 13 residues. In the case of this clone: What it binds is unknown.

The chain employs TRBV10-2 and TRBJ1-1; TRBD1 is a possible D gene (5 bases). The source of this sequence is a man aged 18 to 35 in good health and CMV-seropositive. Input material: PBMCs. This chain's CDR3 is CASSESGAPVAFF. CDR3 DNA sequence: TGCGCCAGCAGTGAGTCTGGGGCCCCCGTGGCTTTCTTT.